This T cell receptor beta chain is drawn from a study of cytomegalovirus exposure and HLA in healthy donors. Points on this clone: Antigen specificity is unknown.

V dropped 5 bases and J dropped 7 bases, with 7 bases sitting between them. From germline, CDR1 is SGHTA and CDR2 FQGNSA. This CDR3 region has 11 residues. Whole-study findings and limits: Cytomegalovirus-associated TCR beta chains were listed, numbering 150 to 200.

Primers: 60 Vbeta forward and 13 Jbeta reverse. The assay was immunoSEQ multiplex PCR, and TCRdb's table has in-frame clones only and misses some. The table includes 84,000 or so clones, about 77% detected once. The sample taken for sequencing was PBMCs. The TCR originated in a man aged 45-60 years in good health and CMV-seronegative. The chain employs TRBV7-2 and TRBJ2-3; D remains ambiguous. CDR3 region: CASSQLNTQYF. The CDR3 nucleotides are TGTGCCAGCAGCCAGTTGAATACGCAGTATTTT. The variable domain in full, with the rest retrieved from reference TRBV7-2 and TRBJ2-3, is GAGVSQSPSNKVTEKGKDVELRCDPISGHTALYWYRQSLGQGLEFLIYFQGNSAPDKSGLPSDRFSAERTGGSVSTLTIQRTQQEDSAVYLCASSQLNTQYFGPGTRLTVL.